These 29 T cell receptor beta chains originate from one sample sequenced in a study of T-cell reconstitution after alpha-beta-depleted transplantation in children. Unique molecular identifiers were used in preparing the TCRbeta library. TCRdb fed the PCR reads into MiXCR, producing one record per CDR3 protein. The sample shows about 300,000 distinct CDR3 sequences, 9.5% to 13% of them seen only once. The source material was PBMCs, sampled before TCRalphabeta/CD19-depleted stem cell transplant. The receptors were gathered from a boy under three years old with acute myeloid leukemia, due to receive a stem cell transplant.

This clonotype was observed at least ten times. The chain combines TRBV20-1 with TRBJ2-7, with 12 bases identical to TRBD2. The CDR3 runs 13 residues. Germline lookup yields CDR1 DFQATT and CDR2 SNEGSKA (reference sequence). Trimming removed 5 bases from V and 4 bases from J; junction bases left unmatched: 3. CDR3 sequence (DNA): TGCAGTGCTCGGACTAGCGGGGTGTACGAGCAGTACTTC. It translates to CSARTSGVYEQYF.

This clonotype was seen at least ten times. This chain uses TRBV24-1 with TRBJ2-1; 9 positions agree with TRBD1. The CDR3 runs 17 residues. Per the germline V gene, CDR1 is KGHDR and CDR2 is SFDVKD. With 5 bases clipped from V and 3 bases from J, the junction kept 10 bases outside the gene matches. The chain's CDR3 is CATSGPGDRDLYNEQFF. The CDR3 DNA sequence: TGTGCCACCAGTGGACCAGGGGACAGGGACCTCTACAATGAGCAGTTCTTC.

This clonotype occurred many times. This sequence joins TRBV7-3 and TRBJ2-2, with D uncertain. This CDR3 has 15 amino acids. Germline CDR1 reads SGHTA; CDR2 reads FQGTGA. V lost 4 bases and J lost 4, with 13 bases in between. The CDR3 is CASSYDQGSTGELFF. CDR3 coding DNA: TGTGCCAGCAGCTACGACCAAGGAAGCACCGGGGAGCTGTTTTTT.

This clonotype was observed at least ten times. The chain uses TRBV28 and TRBJ1-1; possibly TRBD1 for D (5 bases). V was clipped by 3 bases and J by 4 bases, with 15 bases between them. The germline V gene has CDR1 MDHEN and CDR2 SYDVKM. This CDR3 contains 15 residues. The DNA for the CDR3 is TGTGCCAGCAGTTTCCCCAGGGAGATGGCCACTGAAGCTTTCTTT. Translating it yields CASSFPREMATEAFF.

This clonotype was observed many times. CDR3 sequence reads: CAPTRRRVNTEAFF. The CDR3 DNA sequence: TGTGCCCCCACCCGACGACGGGTGAACACTGAAGCTTTCTTT. The chain joins TRBV10-3 to TRBJ1-1, with D unresolved. The CDR3 runs 14 residues. Per the germline V gene, CDR1 is ENHRY and CDR2 is SYGVKD. Deletions cut 11 bases from V and 0 bases from J, with 16 bases between.

This clonotype was recorded many times. CDR3 in DNA: TGTGCCACCAGCAGAGAGGCAAGCTCCTACGAGCAGTACTTC. Translation gives CATSREASSYEQYF. V is TRBV15 and J is TRBJ2-7; D call uncertain. Germline V gene lookup returns CDR1 LNHNV and CDR2 YYDKDF (reference sequence). The CDR3 runs 14 residues. Trimming took off 0 bases at V and 0 bases at J, with 6 bases between the two ends. Drawing the rest from reference TRBV15 and TRBJ2-7, the complete variable domain is DAMVIQNPRYQVTQFGKPVTLSCSQTLNHNVMYWYQQKSSQAPKLLFHYYDKDFNNEADTPDNFQSRRPNTSFCFLDIRSPGLGDTAMYLCATSREASSYEQYFGPGTRLTVT.

This chain links TRBV24-1 with TRBJ1-2; 7 bases are shared with TRBD1. Germline V gene sequence: CDR1 KGHDR, CDR2 SFDVKD. The CDR3 contains 14 residues. V shed 3 bases and J 2 bases; nucleotides not matched to a gene: 2. Here the CDR3 DNA reads TGTGCCACCAGTGATCTGGACAGGAACTATGGCTACACCTTC. Amino acids: CATSDLDRNYGYTF.

This clonotype was found many times. The V gene is TRBV6-1, the J gene TRBJ2-3, with D perhaps matching TRBD1 (5 bases). The CDR3 extends over 15 amino acids. Germline lookup yields CDR1 MNHNS and CDR2 SASEGT. Between the trimmed V and J ends, which lost 0 bases and 2 bases, there was a span of 9 bases. This CDR3 reads CASSEAGANTDTQYF. For the CDR3, the DNA is TGTGCCAGCAGTGAAGCAGGGGCGAACACAGATACGCAGTATTTT.

The chain recombines TRBV5-1 with TRBJ1-2; D is unclear. This CDR3 has 11 amino acids. CDR1 and CDR2 from the germline V gene are SGHRS and YFSETQ. Trimming cost V 0 bases and J 10 bases, with 7 bases left between them. CDR3 nucleotides: TGCGCCAGCAGCTTGGGCAGCCTCTACACCTTC. It encodes CASSLGSLYTF.

This clonotype was recorded at least ten times. V is TRBV7-9 and J is TRBJ2-3; D assignment may be TRBD1 or TRBD2 (5 bases each). The germline CDR1 and CDR2 sequences are SEHNR and FQNEAQ (reference sequence). The CDR3 runs 15 residues. V dropped 4 bases and J dropped 6 bases, with 17 bases sitting between them. CDR3 in DNA: TGTGCCAGCAGCTCCCGGGGACGGTCCCGGGATACGCAGTATTTT. Its translation is CASSSRGRSRDTQYF.

This clonotype showed up many times. This chain links TRBV7-2 with TRBJ2-7; D gene uncertain. Germline V gene lookup returns CDR1 SGHTA and CDR2 FQGNSA. The CDR3 spans 15 residues. The V end lost 5 bases, the J end lost 2 bases, and 16 bases lay between the germline ends. CDR3 DNA sequence: TGTGCCAGCAGCCCTTTCAGCGCCTCGACCTACGAGCAGTACTTC. Encoded protein: CASSPFSASTYEQYF.

This clonotype has ten or more counts. V usage is TRBV12-3 or TRBV12-4 and J usage is TRBJ2-1; TRBD1 matches at 11 bases. The CDR3 loop spans 17 amino acids. Trimming cost V 1 base and J 5 bases; bases outside gene matches: 7. The CDR3 nucleotides read TGTGCCAGCAGTTTAGGACCCCCGGGACAGGGGGACAATGAGCAGTTCTTC. Its translation: CASSLGPPGQGDNEQFF.

This clonotype was observed a handful of times. This chain uses TRBV18 with TRBJ2-1; D call uncertain. V lost 0 bases, J lost 8 bases, and 5 bases lay in between. The CDR3 is 12 residues long. Germline V gene data show CDR1 as KGHSH and CDR2 as LQKENI. As DNA, the CDR3 is TGTGCCAGCTCACCACCTTCAGATGAGCAGTTCTTC. Its translation: CASSPPSDEQFF.

In this sample, this clonotype turned up many times. The rearrangement uses TRBV28 and TRBJ2-4; D not certain. Per germline, CDR1 MDHEN and CDR2 SYDVKM. Trimming removed 5 bases at V and 1 base at J, with 15 bases between. The CDR3 is 16 residues long. The CDR3 coding sequence is TGTGCCAGCAGTCCAAACGACTGGCTCGCCAAAAACATTCAGTACTTC. Translating gives CASSPNDWLAKNIQYF.

This clonotype was found a few times. This chain joins TRBV7-8 and TRBJ2-7; D uncertain. This CDR3 is 15 amino acids long. Trimming removed 1 base from V and 0 bases from J, with 10 bases in between. Germline V lookup: CDR1 SGHVS, CDR2 FQNEAQ. The CDR3 DNA is TGTGCCAGCAGCTTAGGGGGTAGGCCCTCCTACGAGCAGTACTTC. As protein: CASSLGGRPSYEQYF.

There are many counts of this clonotype. This sequence joins TRBV6-2 or TRBV6-3 and TRBJ2-5; 14 nucleotides match TRBD2. With V trimmed by 8 bases and J by 4 bases, 6 bases remained unmatched. This CDR3 has 15 amino acids. CDR1 and CDR2 (germline): MNHEY, SVGEGT. The DNA of the CDR3 is TGTGCCAGCGGAGGACTAGCGGGAGGTTTAGAGACCCAGTACTTC. This translates into CASGGLAGGLETQYF.

This clonotype has a count of ten or more. This rearrangement joins TRBV20-1 to TRBJ2-1; 13 nucleotides align to TRBD2. Germline CDR1 reads DFQATT; CDR2 reads SNEGSKA (reference sequence). J gave up 12 bases and V 0 bases, and 8 bases lay outside the gene matches. This CDR3 has 15 amino acids. CDR3 loop: CSARDKTSGRAGQFF. The CDR3 DNA sequence: TGCAGTGCTAGAGATAAAACTAGCGGGAGGGCGGGGCAGTTCTTC.

This clonotype has ten or more counts. This chain joins TRBV15 and TRBJ2-2, with D tentatively TRBD2 (5 bases). Germline values: CDR1 LNHNV, CDR2 YYDKDF (reference sequence). The length of the CDR3 is 14 residues. Trimming took 0 bases from V and 9 from J, leaving 11 bases between them. The CDR3 protein is CATSRDRGPWELFF. CDR3 nucleotides: TGTGCCACCAGCAGAGATCGGGGTCCCTGGGAGCTGTTTTTT. Based on the CDR3 plus reference TRBV15 and TRBJ2-2, the full variable domain is DAMVIQNPRYQVTQFGKPVTLSCSQTLNHNVMYWYQQKSSQAPKLLFHYYDKDFNNEADTPDNFQSRRPNTSFCFLDIRSPGLGDTAMYLCATSRDRGPWELFFGEGSRLTVL.

The chain couples TRBV4-3 to TRBJ2-1; unclear D gene. This CDR3 spans 12 amino acids. Trimming took 0 bases from V and 11 from J, leaving 8 bases between them. Germline CDR1 is LGHNA and CDR2 is YSLEER. The CDR3 loop is CASSQDLGKQFF. CDR3 in DNA: TGCGCCAGCAGCCAAGATCTGGGGAAGCAGTTCTTC.

V usage is TRBV18 and J usage is TRBJ1-5, with 10 bases aligning to TRBD1. V was pared by 2 bases and J by 5 bases, with 6 bases of the junction left unmatched. The CDR3 contains 16 residues. CDR1 KGHSH and CDR2 LQKENI come from the germline V gene. Here the CDR3 reads CASSPGSGTGDQPQHF. As DNA, the CDR3 is TGTGCCAGCTCACCAGGGTCCGGGACAGGGGATCAGCCCCAGCATTTT.

As regards this clonotype: A read error may be the cause here, since a much bigger clone is one base away. The chain is built from TRBV11-2 and TRBJ2-3; 9 bases align to TRBD2. The CDR3 runs 18 residues. In germline, CDR1 is SGHAT, CDR2 FQNNGV. CDR3 bases: TGTCCCAGCAGCTTTGTAGCGGGAGTACCAACTAGCACAGATACGCAGTATTTT. Translated, it gives CPSSFVAGVPTSTDTQYF.

This clonotype came up many times. The genes are TRBV6-5 and TRBJ1-6; 7 bases map to TRBD1. The V gene's germline CDR1 is MNHEY and CDR2 SVGAGI. This CDR3 spans 16 amino acids. With 7 bases clipped from V and 6 bases from J, the junction kept 12 bases outside the gene matches. The CDR3: CASNSGTARSNSPLHF. The CDR3 DNA reads TGTGCCAGCAATTCCGGGACAGCTCGCTCTAATTCACCCCTCCACTTT.

This clonotype was seen ten or more times. The CDR3, as DNA: TGTGCCAGCAGCCAAGAGTCAGCCACCATTCAGTACTTC. It is translated as CASSQESATIQYF. The rearrangement joins TRBV14 to TRBJ2-4; D not certain. This CDR3 is built from 13 residues. V was cut by 0 bases and J by 9 bases, with 9 bases left in between. Germline CDR1 SGHDN, CDR2 FVKESK.

At least ten counts were recorded for this clonotype. The chain recombines TRBV7-8 with TRBJ1-6, with D perhaps matching TRBD1 (6 bases). The germline gives CDR1 SGHVS, CDR2 FQNEAQ. This CDR3 has 14 residues. V dropped 5 bases and J dropped 9 bases, with 14 bases sitting between them. The CDR3 region has the DNA TGTGCCAGCAGCCTTGGGACAACGGGTTCACCCCTCCACTTT. This gives the protein CASSLGTTGSPLHF.

Many counts were recorded for this clonotype. The chain is built from TRBV28 and TRBJ2-5, with 7 nucleotides matching TRBD2. Looked up from germline, CDR1 is MDHEN and CDR2 is SYDVKM. The CDR3 consists of 18 residues. The V segment lost 2 bases and the J segment 5 bases; nucleotides outside the gene matches: 17. CDR3 sequence: CASSLEVGGPIGYETQYF. CDR3 nucleotide sequence: TGTGCCAGCAGTTTAGAAGTGGGAGGGCCCATCGGGTACGAGACCCAGTACTTC.

Many counts were recorded for this clonotype. The V and J genes are TRBV6-5 and TRBJ2-5, with D perhaps TRBD1 (6 bases). Germline V gene data show CDR1 as MNHEY and CDR2 as SVGAGI. The CDR3 is 13 amino acids. The ends were cut back, 6 bases at V and 5 bases at J, with 13 bases in the middle. The CDR3 DNA follows: TGTGCCAGCAGGTACACAGGGTTGGAGACCCAGTACTTC. Protein product: CASRYTGLETQYF.

This clonotype was seen many times. This chain joins TRBV6-5 and TRBJ1-6; 7 positions match TRBD1. J was trimmed by 6 bases and V by 0 bases; bases with no gene match: 8. Germline CDR1 reads MNHEY; CDR2 reads SVGAGI. The CDR3 spans 17 residues. CDR3 region: CASSYSGTARSNSPLHF. In DNA, the CDR3 is TGTGCCAGCAGTTACTCCGGGACAGCGAGGAGTAATTCACCCCTCCACTTT.

This clonotype was recorded many times. A read error may account for a junction end that differs from germline. The chain carries TRBV28 and TRBJ2-3; TRBD2 matches 10 bases. CDR1 is MDHEN and CDR2 is SYDVKM in the germline V gene. This CDR3 comprises 15 residues. The CDR3 region is CAAGRAGGITDTHYF. The CDR3 DNA reads as TGTGCCGCAGGTCGAGCGGGAGGGATCACAGATACGCATTATTTT.

This clonotype occurred a few times. This chain joins TRBV24-1 and TRBJ2-5; a weak D match, TRBD1 (6 bases). Deletions cut 4 bases from V and 2 bases from J, with 13 bases between. The CDR3 sequence is 15 residues long. Germline-derived CDR1 and CDR2 are KGHDR and SFDVKD. For the CDR3, the DNA is TGTGCCACCAGTGACAGGGGTCCGACACAAGAGACCCAGTACTTC. Its translation is CATSDRGPTQETQYF.